The entry that follows covers one T cell receptor (beta chain) sequence. The sample originates from a study of glioma-infiltrating T cells after dendritic cell vaccination. PBMC were collected before vaccination, two weeks after the third vaccination, and at progression. Input was 2 ug genomic DNA, or all available if less. Profiled with immunoSEQ multiplex PCR; TCRdb holds only in-frame clones, not every one. The table has around 73,000 clones, approximately 80% seen once. The J segment lost 6 bases and the V segment lost 5 bases, leaving 7 bases of the junction unmatched. This CDR3 has 15 amino acids. Germline V gene lookup returns CDR1 SSHAT and CDR2 FNYEAQ (reference sequence).

The receptor's source is a human donor with glioblastoma. V is TRBV7-7 and J is TRBJ2-2; 9 bases are shared with TRBD2. The sample was blood, taken before dendritic cell vaccination. The CDR3 region is CASSQGLAGAGELFF. The CDR3 nucleotides read TGTGCCAGCAGCCAGGGGTTAGCGGGGGCCGGGGAGCTGTTTTTT.